This T cell receptor (beta chain) was recorded in a study of T-cell memory formation after mild COVID-19. Regarding the study as a whole: There was a balanced CD4/CD8 profile in clones contracting day 15 to 85, and later expanders leaned CD4+.

The sample holds a few counts of this clonotype. Its antigen remains unknown. MiXCR, run by TCRdb on the 5' RACE reads, gives a single entry per CDR3 protein. The table lists 280,000 or so distinct CDR3 sequences, roughly 18% of them singletons. The sample taken for sequencing was PBMCs or a T cell subset sorted from them (not recorded which). This TCR came from a young man who had mild COVID-19 (a few samples of this study predate the infection). Cell type and time point are not known.

DNA for the CDR3: TGTGCCAGCAGCTTACAGGGGCACCAAGAGACCCAGTACTTC. It codes for CASSLQGHQETQYF. The rearrangement links TRBV11-3 to TRBJ2-5; TRBD1 might be the D (6 bases). The CDR3 has 14 residues. V was shortened by 2 bases and J by 0 bases, with 7 bases between the two germline ends. Germline values: CDR1 SGHNT, CDR2 YENEEA. Variable domain in full (rest from reference TRBV11-3 and TRBJ2-5): EAGVVQSPRYKIIEKKQPVAFWCNPISGHNTLYWYLQNLGQGPELLIRYENEEAVDDSQLPKDRFSAERLKGVDSTLKIQPAELGDSAVYLCASSLQGHQETQYFGPGTRLLVL.